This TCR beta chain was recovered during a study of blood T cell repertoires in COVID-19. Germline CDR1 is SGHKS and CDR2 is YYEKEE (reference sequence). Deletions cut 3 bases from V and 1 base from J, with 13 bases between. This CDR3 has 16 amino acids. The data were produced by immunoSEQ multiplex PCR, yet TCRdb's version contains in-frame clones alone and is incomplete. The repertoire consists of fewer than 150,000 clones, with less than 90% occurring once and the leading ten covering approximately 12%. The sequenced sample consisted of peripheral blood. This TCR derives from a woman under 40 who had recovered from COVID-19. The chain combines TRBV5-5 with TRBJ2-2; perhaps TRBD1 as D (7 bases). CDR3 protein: CASSYNQGGNTGELFF. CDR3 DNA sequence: TGTGCCAGCAGCTATAACCAGGGGGGGAACACCGGGGAGCTGTTTTTT.